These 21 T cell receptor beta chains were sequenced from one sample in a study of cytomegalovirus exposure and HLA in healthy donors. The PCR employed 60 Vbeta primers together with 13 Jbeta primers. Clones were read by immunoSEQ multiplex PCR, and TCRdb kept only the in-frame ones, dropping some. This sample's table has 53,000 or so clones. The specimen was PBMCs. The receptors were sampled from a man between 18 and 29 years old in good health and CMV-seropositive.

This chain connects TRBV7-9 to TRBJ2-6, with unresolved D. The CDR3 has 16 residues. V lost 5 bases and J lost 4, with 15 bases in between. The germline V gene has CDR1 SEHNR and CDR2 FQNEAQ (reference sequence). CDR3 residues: CASSIHLLPGANVLTF. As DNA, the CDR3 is TGTGCCAGCAGCATCCACTTACTTCCCGGGGCCAACGTCCTGACTTTC.

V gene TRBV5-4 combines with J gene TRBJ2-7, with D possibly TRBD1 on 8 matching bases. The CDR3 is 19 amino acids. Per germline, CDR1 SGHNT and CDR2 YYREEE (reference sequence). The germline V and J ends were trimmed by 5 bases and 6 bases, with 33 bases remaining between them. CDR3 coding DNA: TGTGCCAGCAGTTTCAGGGGGCGTGGGTCGGGCGGGAGAAGGGCCGAGCAGTACTTC. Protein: CASSFRGRGSGGRRAEQYF.

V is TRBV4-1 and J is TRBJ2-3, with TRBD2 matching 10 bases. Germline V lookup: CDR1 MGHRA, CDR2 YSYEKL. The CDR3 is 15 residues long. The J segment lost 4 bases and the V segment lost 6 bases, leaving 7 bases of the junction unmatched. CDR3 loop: CASSFEREGADTQYF. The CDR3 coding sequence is TGCGCCAGCAGTTTCGAGCGGGAGGGCGCAGATACGCAGTATTTT.

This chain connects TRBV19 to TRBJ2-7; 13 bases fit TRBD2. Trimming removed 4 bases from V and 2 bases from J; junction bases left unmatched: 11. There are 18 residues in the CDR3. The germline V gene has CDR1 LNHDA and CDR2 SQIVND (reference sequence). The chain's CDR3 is CASSTRVPGLAGTYEQYF. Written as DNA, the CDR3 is TGTGCCAGTAGTACCCGGGTCCCGGGACTAGCGGGAACCTACGAGCAGTACTTC.

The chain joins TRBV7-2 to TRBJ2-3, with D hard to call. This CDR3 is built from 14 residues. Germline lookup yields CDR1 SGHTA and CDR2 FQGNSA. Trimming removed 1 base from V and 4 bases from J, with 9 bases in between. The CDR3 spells CASSLVDTPDTQYF. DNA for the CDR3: TGTGCCAGCAGCTTAGTAGACACCCCAGATACGCAGTATTTT.

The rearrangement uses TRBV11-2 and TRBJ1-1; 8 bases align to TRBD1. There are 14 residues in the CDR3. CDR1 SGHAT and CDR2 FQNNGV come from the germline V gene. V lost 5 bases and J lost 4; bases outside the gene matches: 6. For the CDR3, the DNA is TGTGCCAGCAGCGAGGACAGGGTGGGCACTGAAGCTTTCTTT. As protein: CASSEDRVGTEAFF.

CDR3 amino acids: CASSLYPPLEGTQYF. In DNA, the CDR3 is TGTGCCAGCAGTTTATATCCCCCCCTGGAGGGGACCCAGTACTTC. The V and J genes are TRBV27 and TRBJ2-5; D possibly corresponds to TRBD2 (6 bases). Germline assignment: CDR1 MNHEY and CDR2 SMNVEV (reference sequence). The V end lost 1 base, the J end lost 7 bases, and 16 bases lay between the germline ends. The CDR3 is 15 residues long.

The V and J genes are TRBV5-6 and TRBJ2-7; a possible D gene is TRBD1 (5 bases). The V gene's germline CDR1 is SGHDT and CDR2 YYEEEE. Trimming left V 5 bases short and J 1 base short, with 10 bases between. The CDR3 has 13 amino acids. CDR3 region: CASSPGSSYEQYF. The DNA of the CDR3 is TGTGCCAGCAGTCCAGGGTCTTCCTACGAGCAGTACTTC.

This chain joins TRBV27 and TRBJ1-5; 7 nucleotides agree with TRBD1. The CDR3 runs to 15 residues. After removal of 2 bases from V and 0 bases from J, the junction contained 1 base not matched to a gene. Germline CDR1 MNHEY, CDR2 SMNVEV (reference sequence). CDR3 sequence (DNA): TGTGCCAGCAGTTTAGGGACAGCTAGCAATCAGCCCCAGCATTTT. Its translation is CASSLGTASNQPQHF.

CDR3 nucleotide sequence: TGTGCCAGTAGTATAGGCCTAGCGGGAGATGGAGAGACCCAGTACTTC. Protein: CASSIGLAGDGETQYF. V is TRBV19 and J is TRBJ2-5; 10 bases line up with TRBD2. The germline gives CDR1 LNHDA, CDR2 SQIVND (reference sequence). CDR3 length equals 16 residues. V lost 1 base and J lost 4; bases outside the gene matches: 6.

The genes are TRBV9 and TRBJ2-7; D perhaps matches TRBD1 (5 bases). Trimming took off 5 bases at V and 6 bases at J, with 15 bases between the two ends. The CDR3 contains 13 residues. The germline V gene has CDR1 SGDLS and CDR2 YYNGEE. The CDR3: CASSASRAGEQYF. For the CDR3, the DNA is TGTGCCAGCAGTGCCTCCAGGGCAGGCGAGCAGTACTTC.

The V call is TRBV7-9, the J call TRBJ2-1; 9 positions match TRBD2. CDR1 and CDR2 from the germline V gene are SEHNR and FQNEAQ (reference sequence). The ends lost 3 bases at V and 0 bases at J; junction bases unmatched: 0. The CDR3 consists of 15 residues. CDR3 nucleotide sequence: TGTGCCAGCAGCTTTAGCGGGAGCTCCTACAATGAGCAGTTCTTC. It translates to CASSFSGSSYNEQFF.

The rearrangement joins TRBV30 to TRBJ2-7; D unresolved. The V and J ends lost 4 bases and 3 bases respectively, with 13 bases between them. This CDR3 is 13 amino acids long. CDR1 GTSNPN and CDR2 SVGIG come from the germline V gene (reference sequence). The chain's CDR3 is CAWNGGPNYEQYF. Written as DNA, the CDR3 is TGTGCCTGGAATGGTGGGCCTAACTACGAGCAGTACTTC.

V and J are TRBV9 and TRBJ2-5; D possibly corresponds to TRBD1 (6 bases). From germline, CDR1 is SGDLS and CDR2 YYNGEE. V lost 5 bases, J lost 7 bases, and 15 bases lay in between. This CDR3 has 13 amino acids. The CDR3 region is CASSPPVGGTQYF. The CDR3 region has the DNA TGTGCCAGCAGTCCACCGGTAGGGGGGACCCAGTACTTC.

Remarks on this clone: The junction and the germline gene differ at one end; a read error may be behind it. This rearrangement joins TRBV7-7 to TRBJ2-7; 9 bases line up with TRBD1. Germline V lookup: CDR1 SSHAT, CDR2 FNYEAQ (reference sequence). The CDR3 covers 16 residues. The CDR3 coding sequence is TGTGCTAGCAGCTCCCAGCCGGGACAGGGTATTGACGAGCAGTACTTC. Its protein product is CASSSQPGQGIDEQYF.

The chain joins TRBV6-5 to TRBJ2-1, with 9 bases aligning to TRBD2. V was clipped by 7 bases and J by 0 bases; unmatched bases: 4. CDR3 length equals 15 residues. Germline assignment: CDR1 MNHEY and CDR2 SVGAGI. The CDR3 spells CASNRLAVSYNEQFF. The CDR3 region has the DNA TGTGCCAGCAATAGACTAGCGGTCTCCTACAATGAGCAGTTCTTC.

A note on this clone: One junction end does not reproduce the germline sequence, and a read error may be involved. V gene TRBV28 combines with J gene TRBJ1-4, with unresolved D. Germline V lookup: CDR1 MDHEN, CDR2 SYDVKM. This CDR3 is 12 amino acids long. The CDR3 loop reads CAGSFVPEKLFF. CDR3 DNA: TGTGCCGGCAGCTTTGTCCCCGAAAAACTGTTTTTT.

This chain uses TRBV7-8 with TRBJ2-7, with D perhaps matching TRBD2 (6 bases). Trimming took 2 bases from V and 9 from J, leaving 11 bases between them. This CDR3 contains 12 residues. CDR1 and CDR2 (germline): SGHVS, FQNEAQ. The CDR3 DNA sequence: TGTGCCAGCAGCTTATGGGGGGAGGCGCAGTACTTC. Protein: CASSLWGEAQYF.

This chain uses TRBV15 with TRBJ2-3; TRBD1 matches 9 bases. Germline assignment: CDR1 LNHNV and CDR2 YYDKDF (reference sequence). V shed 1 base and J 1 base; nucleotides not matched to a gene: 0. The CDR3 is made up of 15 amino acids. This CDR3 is CATSRGTGGTDTQYF. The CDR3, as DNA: TGTGCCACCAGCAGAGGGACAGGGGGCACAGATACGCAGTATTTT.

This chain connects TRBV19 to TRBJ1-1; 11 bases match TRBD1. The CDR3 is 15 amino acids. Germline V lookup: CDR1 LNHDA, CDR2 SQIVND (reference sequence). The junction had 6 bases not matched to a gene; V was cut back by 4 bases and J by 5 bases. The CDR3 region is CASSTGQGASTEAFF. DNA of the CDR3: TGTGCCAGTAGTACAGGACAGGGGGCGAGTACTGAAGCTTTCTTT.

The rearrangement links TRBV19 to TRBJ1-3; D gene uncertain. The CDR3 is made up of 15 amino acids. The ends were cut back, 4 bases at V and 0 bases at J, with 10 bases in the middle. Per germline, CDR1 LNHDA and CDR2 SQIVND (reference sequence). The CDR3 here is CASSTDKSSGNTIYF. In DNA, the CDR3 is TGTGCCAGTAGTACTGACAAGAGCTCTGGAAACACCATATATTTT.